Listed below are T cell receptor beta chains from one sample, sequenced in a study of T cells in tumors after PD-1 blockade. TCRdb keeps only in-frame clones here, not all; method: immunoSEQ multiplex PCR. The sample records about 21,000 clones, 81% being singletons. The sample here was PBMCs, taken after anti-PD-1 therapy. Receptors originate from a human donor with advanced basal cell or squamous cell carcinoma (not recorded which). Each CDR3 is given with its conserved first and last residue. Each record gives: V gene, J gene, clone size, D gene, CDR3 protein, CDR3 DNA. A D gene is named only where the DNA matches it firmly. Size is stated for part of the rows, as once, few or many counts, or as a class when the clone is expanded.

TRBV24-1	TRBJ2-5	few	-	CATSDYPGPETQYF	TGTGCCACCAGTGATTACCCAGGTCCGGAGACCCAGTACTTC
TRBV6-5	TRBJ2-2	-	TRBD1	CASRHRGHTGELFF	TGTGCCAGCAGACACAGGGGGCACACCGGGGAGCTGTTTTTT
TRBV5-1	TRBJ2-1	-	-	CASSPVSVYNEQFF	TGCGCCAGCAGCCCCGTTAGCGTATACAATGAGCAGTTCTTC
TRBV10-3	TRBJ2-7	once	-	CAISADGLREQYF	TGTGCCATCAGTGCGGACGGGTTAAGGGAGCAGTACTTC
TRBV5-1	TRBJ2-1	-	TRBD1	CASSFLDRGLNEQFF	TGCGCCAGCAGCTTTTTAGACAGGGGGCTTAATGAGCAGTTCTTC
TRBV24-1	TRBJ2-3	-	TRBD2	CATSDNDDRSAGDTQYF	TGTGCCACCAGTGATAATGATGACAGATCAGCGGGGGATACGCAGTATTTT
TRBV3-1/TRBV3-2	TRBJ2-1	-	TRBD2	CASSRGSGGAAGYEQFF	TGTGCCAGCAGCCGTGGAAGCGGGGGGGCCGCGGGCTATGAGCAGTTCTTC
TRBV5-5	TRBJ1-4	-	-	CASSLVSINEKLFF	TGTGCCAGCAGCTTGGTTTCTATTAATGAAAAACTGTTTTTT
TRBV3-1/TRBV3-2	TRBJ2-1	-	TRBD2	CASSQTIAGPGFF	TGTGCCAGCAGCCAAACCATAGCGGGCCCAGGGTTCTTC
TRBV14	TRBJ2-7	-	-	CASSQDSYEQYF	TGTGCCAGCAGCCAAGATTCATACGAGCAGTACTTC
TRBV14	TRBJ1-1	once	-	CASSQGRNTEAFF	TGTGCCAGCAGCCAAGGAAGGAACACTGAAGCTTTCTTT
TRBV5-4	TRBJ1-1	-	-	CASSSGQENTEAFF	TGTGCCAGCAGCTCAGGGCAGGAGAACACTGAAGCTTTCTTT
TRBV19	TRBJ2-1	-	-	CATTLDNSVYNEQFF	TGTGCCACCACGTTGGACAATTCAGTCTACAATGAGCAGTTCTTC
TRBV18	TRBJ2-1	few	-	CASSYGSSYNEQFF	TGTGCCAGCTCTTACGGGAGCTCCTACAATGAGCAGTTCTTC
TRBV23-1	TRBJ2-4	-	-	CASSQVEGQIQYF	TGCGCCAGCAGTCAAGTTGAGGGCCAGATTCAGTACTTC
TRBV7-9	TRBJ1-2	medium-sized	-	CASSLDVQGYTF	TGTGCCAGCAGCTTAGACGTACAGGGCTACACCTTC
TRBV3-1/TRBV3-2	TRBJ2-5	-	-	CASSQRDLETQYF	TGTGCCAGCAGCCAAAGGGACTTAGAGACCCAGTACTTC
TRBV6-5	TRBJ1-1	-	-	CASSPGQGGTEAFF	TGTGCCAGCAGTCCCGGCCAGGGAGGGACTGAAGCTTTCTTT
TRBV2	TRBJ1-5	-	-	CASSGSVRNQPQHF	TGTGCCAGCAGTGGCTCAGTTAGGAATCAGCCCCAGCATTTT